This T cell receptor (beta chain) was sequenced in a study of shared clonotypes between healthy human individuals. The data were produced by immunoSEQ multiplex PCR, yet TCRdb's version contains in-frame clones alone and is incomplete. Among over a million clones listed, around 97% were seen once. Germline assignment: CDR1 SQVTM and CDR2 ANQGSEA. CDR3 length: 13 amino acids. V was shortened by 7 bases and J by 3 bases, with 16 bases between the two germline ends. Source material: naive CD4+ T cells sorted from blood. As for subset: CD45RA+ positively selected. The receptor was isolated from a man aged 25-45 years in good health. The rearrangement links TRBV29-1 to TRBJ2-7, with D possibly matching TRBD1 (8 bases). In DNA, the CDR3 is TGCAGCGCTGGGAGGGACAGGATCTACGAGCAGTACTTC. It translates to CSAGRDRIYEQYF.